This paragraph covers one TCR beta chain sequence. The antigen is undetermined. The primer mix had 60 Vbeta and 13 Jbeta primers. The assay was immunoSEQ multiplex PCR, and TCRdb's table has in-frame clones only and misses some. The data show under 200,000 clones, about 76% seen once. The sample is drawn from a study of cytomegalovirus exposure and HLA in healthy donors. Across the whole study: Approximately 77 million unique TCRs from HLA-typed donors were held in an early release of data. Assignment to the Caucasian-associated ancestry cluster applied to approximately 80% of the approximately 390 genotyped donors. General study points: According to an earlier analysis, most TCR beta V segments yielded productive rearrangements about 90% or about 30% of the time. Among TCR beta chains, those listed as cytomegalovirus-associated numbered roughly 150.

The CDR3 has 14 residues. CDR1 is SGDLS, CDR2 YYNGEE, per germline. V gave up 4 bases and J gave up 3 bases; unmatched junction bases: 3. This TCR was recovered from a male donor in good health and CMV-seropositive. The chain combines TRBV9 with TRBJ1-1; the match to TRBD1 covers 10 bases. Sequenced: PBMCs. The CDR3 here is CASSTGTGDTEAFF. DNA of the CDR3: TGTGCCAGCAGCACTGGGACAGGGGACACTGAAGCTTTCTTT.